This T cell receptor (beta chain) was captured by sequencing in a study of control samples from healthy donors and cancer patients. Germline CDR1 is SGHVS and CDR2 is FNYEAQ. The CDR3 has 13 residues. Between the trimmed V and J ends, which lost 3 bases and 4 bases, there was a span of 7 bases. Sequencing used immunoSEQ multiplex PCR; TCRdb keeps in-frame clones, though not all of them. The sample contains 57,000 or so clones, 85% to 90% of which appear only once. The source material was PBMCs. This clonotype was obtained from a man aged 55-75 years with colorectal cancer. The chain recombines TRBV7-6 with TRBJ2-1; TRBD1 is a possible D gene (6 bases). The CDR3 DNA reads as TGTGCCAGCAGCTTTCAGGGGTACAATGAGCAGTTCTTC. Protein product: CASSFQGYNEQFF.